This passage covers 2 T cell receptor beta chains from one sample sequenced in a study of CD8 T cells in Susac syndrome. RNA amounts of about 0.5 to 1 ug underwent reverse transcription with random hexamers. One entry per CDR3 protein, called by TCRdb with MiXCR from the immunoSEQ multiplex PCR reads. The top ten clones hold 0.075% to 0.1% of a sample with about 150,000 distinct CDR3 sequences, 94% of them seen once. The specimen was CD4+ T cells from PBMCs. The receptors were sampled from a human donor in good health.

The rearrangement uses TRBV11-1 and TRBJ2-7, with 10 bases lining up with TRBD2. The V segment lost 2 bases and the J segment 6 bases; nucleotides outside the gene matches: 7. The CDR3 runs to 15 residues. Germline V gene data show CDR1 as SGHAT and CDR2 as FQDESV (reference sequence). The CDR3 DNA follows: TGTGCCAGCAGCTTAACCCTAGCGGGAGCGGGCGAGCAGTACTTC. Protein sequence: CASSLTLAGAGEQYF.

This chain links TRBV7-6 with TRBJ2-7; 9 bases are shared with TRBD2. CDR3 size: 16 residues. The junction had 9 bases not matched to a gene; V was cut back by 4 bases and J by 2 bases. Germline loops: CDR1 SGHVS, CDR2 FNYEAQ. In DNA form, the CDR3 reads TGTGCCAGCAGCTCTGGTCTAGCGGGACATGCCTACGAGCAGTACTTC. This encodes CASSSGLAGHAYEQYF. Combining the CDR3 with reference TRBV7-6 and TRBJ2-7 gives the whole variable domain GAGVSQSPRYKVTKRGQDVALRCDPISGHVSLYWYRQALGQGPEFLTYFNYEAQQDKSGLPNDRFSAERPEGSISTLTIQRTEQRDSAMYRCASSSGLAGHAYEQYFGPGTRLTVT.